The rows below give T cell receptor beta chains drawn from one sample of a study of CD8 T cells in Susac syndrome. TCRdb reprocessed the immunoSEQ multiplex PCR reads with MiXCR, giving one entry per CDR3 protein. The data hold about 50,000 distinct CDR3 sequences, with roughly 93% observed a single time. Sequencing was done on a sample of CD8+ T cells from PBMCs. All receptors come from a human donor with multiple sclerosis. Each CDR3 is given with its conserved first and last residue. A D gene is named only where the DNA matches it firmly. Expanded clones get a size class; other rows say once, few or many, or leave the size out.

NA	NA	TRBV14	TRBJ1-2	CASSSHRDGYTF	TGTGCCAGCAGCTCACACAGGGACGGCTACACCTTC
NA	NA	TRBV12-3/TRBV12-4	TRBJ1-1	CASTPAGDTEAFF	TGTGCCAGCACTCCGGCGGGCGACACTGAAGCTTTCTTT
NA	NA	TRBV10-2	TRBJ2-7	CASSEMSTGPYEQYF	TGCGCCAGCAGTGAAATGAGCACAGGGCCATACGAGCAGTACTTC
TRBD1	NA	TRBV20-1	TRBJ2-6	CSATGTGGAGGANVLTF	TGCAGTGCTACCGGGACAGGGGGCGCGGGAGGGGCCAACGTCCTGACTTTC
NA	NA	TRBV27	TRBJ2-1	CASSLSNGIEQFF	TGTGCCAGCAGTTTAAGTAACGGGATTGAGCAGTTCTTC
NA	NA	TRBV2	TRBJ1-2	CASSDAGNLSYGYTF	TGTGCCAGCAGTGACGCCGGGAACCTTAGCTATGGCTACACCTTC
TRBD1	NA	TRBV5-1	TRBJ2-5	CASSWGDRGLETQYF	TGCGCCAGCAGCTGGGGGGACAGGGGGCTAGAGACCCAGTACTTC
NA	NA	TRBV27	TRBJ1-1	CASSSLRGNEAFF	TGTGCCAGCAGTTCCCTCCGTGGAAATGAAGCTTTCTTT
NA	NA	TRBV11-1	TRBJ2-7	CASSLEGSPEEQYF	TGTGCCAGCAGCTTAGAAGGCAGTCCGGAGGAGCAGTACTTC
NA	once	TRBV9	TRBJ1-2	CASSQWGMGEYGYTF	TGTGCCAGCAGTCAGTGGGGGATGGGGGAGTATGGCTACACCTTC
TRBD1	NA	TRBV12-3/TRBV12-4	TRBJ2-7	CASSLEGGEYEQYF	TGTGCCAGCAGTTTAGAAGGGGGCGAGTACGAGCAGTACTTC
TRBD2	NA	TRBV27	TRBJ2-7	CASSPSPSGASSYEQYF	TGTGCCAGCAGTCCGTCCCCGAGCGGGGCGAGTTCCTACGAGCAGTACTTC
TRBD2	once	TRBV13	TRBJ2-3	CASSPGLAVTDTQYF	TGTGCCAGCAGCCCGGGACTAGCGGTAACAGATACGCAGTATTTT
NA	NA	TRBV6-2/TRBV6-3	TRBJ2-1	CASTLEGAGYNEQFF	TGTGCCAGCACCCTGGAGGGGGCAGGTTACAATGAGCAGTTCTTC
NA	NA	TRBV6-2/TRBV6-3	TRBJ2-1	CASSYSGGEQFF	TGTGCCAGCAGTTATTCGGGCGGTGAGCAGTTCTTC
TRBD2	NA	TRBV6-4	TRBJ2-3	CASAGRGGGTDTQYF	TGTGCCAGCGCGGGGCGCGGCGGGGGGACAGATACGCAGTATTTT
NA	NA	TRBV4-1	TRBJ2-1	CASSYQGPAREQFF	TGCGCCAGCAGCTACCAGGGGCCCGCCCGTGAGCAGTTCTTC
NA	NA	TRBV10-3	TRBJ2-7	CAISETQGNYEQYF	TGTGCCATCAGTGAGACACAAGGAAATTACGAGCAGTACTTC
NA	NA	TRBV11-2	TRBJ2-7	CASSLGAGRFYEQYF	TGTGCCAGCAGCTTAGGGGCGGGACGCTTCTACGAGCAGTACTTC
TRBD1	once	TRBV12-3/TRBV12-4	TRBJ1-1	CASSLPQGTDTEAFF	TGTGCCAGCAGTTTACCACAGGGGACGGACACTGAAGCTTTCTTT
NA	NA	TRBV30	TRBJ2-2	CAWSAGNTGELFF	TGTGCCTGGAGTGCGGGGAACACCGGGGAGCTGTTTTTT
NA	NA	TRBV2	TRBJ1-2	CASISKATYGYTF	TGTGCCAGCATATCGAAGGCGACCTATGGCTACACCTTC
NA	NA	TRBV28	TRBJ1-2	CASSFSAGLIYGYTF	TGTGCCAGCAGTTTTTCCGCAGGCCTCATCTATGGCTACACCTTC
NA	NA	TRBV20-1	TRBJ2-3	CSARDWAGVPDTQYF	TGCAGTGCTAGAGATTGGGCAGGGGTGCCAGATACGCAGTATTTT
NA	NA	TRBV7-8	TRBJ1-1	CALSRGMNTEAFF	TGTGCCCTTAGTCGGGGGATGAACACTGAAGCTTTCTTT
TRBD2	NA	TRBV20-1	TRBJ2-7	CSARGDVSYEQYF	TGCAGTGCTCGGGGGGACGTTTCCTACGAGCAGTACTTC
NA	NA	TRBV28	TRBJ2-7	CASSLRRYEQYF	TGTGCCAGCAGTTTAAGGCGGTACGAGCAGTACTTC
TRBD1	NA	TRBV7-9	TRBJ1-3	CASSLRDQGVAGNTIYF	TGTGCCAGCAGCTTAAGGGACCAGGGGGTCGCTGGAAACACCATATATTTT
NA	once	TRBV23-1	TRBJ2-7	CASSSNPPGYGEQYF	TGCGCCAGCAGCTCTAACCCGCCCGGGTACGGCGAGCAGTACTTC
NA	NA	TRBV4-3	TRBJ2-7	CASSQDLSNYEQYF	TGCGCCAGCAGCCAAGATCTTAGTAACTACGAGCAGTACTTC
TRBD2	NA	TRBV28	TRBJ2-7	CASRTTSAAYEQYF	TGTGCCAGCAGGACGACTAGCGCGGCCTACGAGCAGTACTTC
NA	NA	TRBV6-6	TRBJ1-1	CASSYDDSLTEAFF	TGTGCCAGCAGTTACGACGACAGTCTCACTGAAGCTTTCTTT
NA	NA	TRBV3-1	TRBJ1-2	CASSQLYGYTF	TGTGCCAGCAGCCAACTCTATGGCTACACCTTC
NA	NA	TRBV7-9	TRBJ1-2	CASRPGGAANYGYTF	TGTGCCAGCAGGCCCGGGGGGGCGGCTAACTATGGCTACACCTTC
NA	NA	TRBV7-2	TRBJ2-3	CASSLDRSGNEISDTQYF	TGTGCCAGCAGCTTAGATCGTTCCGGGAACGAGATTTCAGATACGCAGTATTTT
TRBD1	NA	TRBV7-3	TRBJ1-6	CASSLDRGQGSPLHF	TGTGCCAGCAGCTTGGACAGGGGGCAGGGGTCACCCCTCCACTTT
TRBD1	NA	TRBV7-9	TRBJ1-4	CASSSPAGGNEKLFF	TGTGCCAGCAGCTCCCCGGCAGGGGGAAATGAAAAACTGTTTTTT
TRBD1	NA	TRBV6-6	TRBJ2-2	CASSYEGALTGELFF	TGTGCCAGCAGTTACGAGGGGGCGCTCACCGGGGAGCTGTTTTTT
NA	NA	TRBV4-2	TRBJ2-2	CASSPGLKGAGTGELFF	TGTGCCAGCAGCCCGGGACTGAAGGGGGCCGGCACCGGGGAGCTGTTTTTT
NA	NA	TRBV7-9	TRBJ1-1	CASSLPRTEAFF	TGTGCCAGCAGCCTCCCCCGGACTGAAGCTTTCTTT
TRBD1	NA	TRBV6-2/TRBV6-3	TRBJ1-1	CASSYPQGGMNTEAFF	TGTGCCAGCAGTTACCCACAGGGGGGGATGAACACTGAAGCTTTCTTT
TRBD2	NA	TRBV28	TRBJ2-5	CASKLAGGPGETQYF	TGTGCCAGCAAACTAGCGGGGGGGCCAGGGGAGACCCAGTACTTC
NA	NA	TRBV4-1	TRBJ1-2	CASSPQSQRAKLHYGYTF	TGCGCCAGCAGCCCCCAGTCGCAGAGGGCGAAACTACATTATGGCTACACCTTC
TRBD1	NA	TRBV4-3	TRBJ2-5	CASSQDQGQGRKTQYF	TGCGCCAGCAGCCAAGATCAAGGACAGGGAAGAAAGACCCAGTACTTC
NA	NA	TRBV15	TRBJ1-5	CATTYENQPQHF	TGTGCCACCACCTACGAGAATCAGCCCCAGCATTTT
NA	NA	TRBV20-1	TRBJ1-1	CSARNGGADTEAFF	TGCAGTGCTAGGAATGGAGGGGCGGACACTGAAGCTTTCTTT
NA	NA	TRBV29-1	TRBJ2-7	CSVERVGLMGEQYF	TGCAGCGTTGAGAGGGTAGGGCTGATGGGGGAGCAGTACTTC
TRBD2	NA	TRBV29-1	TRBJ2-1	CSVEDGTSGYNEQFF	TGCAGCGTTGAAGATGGGACTAGCGGCTACAATGAGCAGTTCTTC
TRBD1	NA	TRBV7-9	TRBJ1-1	CASFGQARSAFF	TGTGCCAGCTTCGGACAGGCGAGGTCCGCTTTCTTT
NA	NA	TRBV2	TRBJ1-4	CAIRDTNEKLFF	TGTGCCATCCGGGACACCAATGAAAAACTGTTTTTT
NA	NA	TRBV19	TRBJ2-1	CASSLLTGVSFYNEQFF	TGTGCCAGTAGTCTCCTCACCGGGGTGAGCTTCTACAATGAGCAGTTCTTC
NA	once	TRBV7-8	TRBJ2-1	CASSHRENEQFF	TGTGCCAGCAGCCACCGGGAGAATGAGCAGTTCTTC
NA	NA	TRBV7-2	TRBJ1-2	CASAGVNGYTF	TGTGCCAGCGCGGGGGTCAACGGCTACACCTTC
NA	NA	TRBV23-1	TRBJ1-2	CASSQSAVHIPPNYGYTF	TGCGCCAGCAGTCAATCAGCGGTGCATATTCCTCCTAACTATGGCTACACCTTC